This TCR beta chain was captured in a study of blood T cell repertoires in COVID-19. In the study overall: Spain, Italy and the United States supplied samples that represented acute and convalescent COVID-19. Sample material is recorded as cDNA or gDNA derived from T cells, B-cell-depleted T cells, or PBMCs.

Researchers sorted participants into cohorts using their self-reported clinical history. Either two negative PCRs, clearance, or symptom resolution qualified Cohort 3 donors as recovered. V was trimmed by 3 bases and J by 4 bases, leaving 4 bases between them. The CDR3 contains 12 residues. Per the germline V gene, CDR1 is GTSNPN and CDR2 is SVGIG (reference sequence). Libraries were prepared by immunoSEQ multiplex PCR; TCRdb keeps only in-frame clonotypes and omits some of them. The data hold approximately 300,000 clones, with more than 75% observed a single time. This receptor was obtained from a man aged 30 to 39 who had recovered from COVID-19. Sequences were obtained from PBMCs or T cells enriched from blood (not recorded which). V and J are TRBV30 and TRBJ1-6; the D is unclear. The CDR3, as DNA: TGTGCCTGGAGCGAGTATAATTCACCCCTCCACTTT. Amino acids: CAWSEYNSPLHF.